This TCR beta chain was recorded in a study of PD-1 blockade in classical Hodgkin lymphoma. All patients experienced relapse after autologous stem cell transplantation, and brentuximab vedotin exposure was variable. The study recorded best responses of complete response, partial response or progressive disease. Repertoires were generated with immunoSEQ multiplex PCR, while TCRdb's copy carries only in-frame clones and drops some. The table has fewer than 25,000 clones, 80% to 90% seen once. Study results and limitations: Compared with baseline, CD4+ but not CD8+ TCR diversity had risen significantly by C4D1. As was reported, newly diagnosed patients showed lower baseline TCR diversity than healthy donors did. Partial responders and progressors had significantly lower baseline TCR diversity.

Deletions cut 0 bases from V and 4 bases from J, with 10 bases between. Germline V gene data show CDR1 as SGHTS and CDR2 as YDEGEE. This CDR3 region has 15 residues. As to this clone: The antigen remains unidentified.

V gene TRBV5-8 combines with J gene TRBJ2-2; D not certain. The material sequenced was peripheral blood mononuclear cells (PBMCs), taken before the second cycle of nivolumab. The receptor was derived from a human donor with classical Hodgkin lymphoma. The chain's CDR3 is CASSLVGSLTGELFF. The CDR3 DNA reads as TGTGCCAGCAGCTTGGTGGGGTCGCTCACCGGGGAGCTGTTTTTT.